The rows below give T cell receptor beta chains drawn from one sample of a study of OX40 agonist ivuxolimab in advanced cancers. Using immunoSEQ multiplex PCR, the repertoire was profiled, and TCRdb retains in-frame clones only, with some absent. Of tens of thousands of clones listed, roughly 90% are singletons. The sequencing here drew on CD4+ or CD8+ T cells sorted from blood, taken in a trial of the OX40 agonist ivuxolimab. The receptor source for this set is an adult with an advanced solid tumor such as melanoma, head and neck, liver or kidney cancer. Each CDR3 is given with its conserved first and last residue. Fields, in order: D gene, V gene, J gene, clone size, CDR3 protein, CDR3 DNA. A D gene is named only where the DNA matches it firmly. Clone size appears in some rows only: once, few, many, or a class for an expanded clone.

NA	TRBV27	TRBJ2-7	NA	CASSPGQYYEQYF	TGTGCCAGCAGTCCCGGACAGTACTACGAGCAGTACTTC
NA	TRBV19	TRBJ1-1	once	CASNGRGSGGAEAFF	TGTGCCAGTAACGGCAGGGGTTCGGGAGGCGCTGAAGCTTTCTTT
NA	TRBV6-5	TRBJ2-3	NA	CASSYGGNRDVDTQYF	TGTGCCAGCAGTTACGGGGGGAATAGGGACGTGGATACGCAGTATTTT
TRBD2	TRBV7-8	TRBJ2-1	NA	CASSLELAGARNEQFF	TGTGCCAGCAGCTTGGAACTAGCGGGAGCCCGCAATGAGCAGTTCTTC
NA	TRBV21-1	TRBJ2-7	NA	CASRIRTGPPTRFAEQYF	TGTGCCAGCAGAATTAGGACAGGGCCCCCCACTAGGTTTGCAGAGCAGTACTTC
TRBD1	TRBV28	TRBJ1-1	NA	CAGQGTMNTEAFF	TGTGCCGGACAGGGTACCATGAACACTGAAGCTTTCTTT
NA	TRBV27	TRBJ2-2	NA	CASSLLGIGNTGELFF	TGTGCCAGCAGTTTATTAGGGATAGGGAACACCGGGGAGCTGTTTTTT
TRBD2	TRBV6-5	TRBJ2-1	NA	CATAVLAGVDNEQFF	TGTGCCACAGCAGTACTAGCGGGAGTTGACAATGAGCAGTTCTTC
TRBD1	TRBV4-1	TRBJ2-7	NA	CASSQVTRNRGLSF	TGCGCCAGCAGCCAAGTCACTCGTAACAGGGGTCTATCCTTC
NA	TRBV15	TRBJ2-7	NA	CATRDGYDYEQYF	TGTGCAACCCGGGATGGTTATGACTACGAGCAGTACTTC
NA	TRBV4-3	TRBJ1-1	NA	CASSQGEHTEAFF	TGCGCCAGCAGCCAAGGGGAGCACACTGAAGCTTTCTTT